These T cell receptor beta chains were read from a single sample in a study of blood T cell repertoires in COVID-19. Using immunoSEQ multiplex PCR, the repertoire was profiled, and TCRdb retains in-frame clones only, with some absent. Among approximately 330,000 clones, about nine tenths were seen once, and the ten largest hold 7.5% to 10%. The sequenced sample was peripheral blood. All receptors derive from a man aged 25-45 years with COVID-19, enrolled during active disease. The CDR3 runs from the conserved cysteine through the conserved F or W. D genes are given only for firm matches. Some rows have no size entry. The others give once, few or many, or a class for an expanded clone.

CDR3aa: CASRDYQGRDSPLHF; CDR3nt: TGTGCCAGCCGGGACTACCAAGGGCGTGACTCACCCCTCCACTTT; j_gene: TRBJ1-6; v_gene: TRBV28; d_gene: NA; abundance: NA; len: 15
CDR3aa: CASSVASRGTGELFF; CDR3nt: TGTGCCAGCAGCGTAGCTAGTCGTGGCACCGGGGAGCTGTTTTTT; j_gene: TRBJ2-2; v_gene: TRBV9; d_gene: NA; abundance: NA; len: 15
CDR3aa: CASSLGQGDQPQHF; CDR3nt: TGTGCCAGCAGCTTAGGACAGGGAGATCAGCCCCAGCATTTT; j_gene: TRBJ1-5; v_gene: TRBV7-2; d_gene: TRBD1; abundance: few; len: 14
CDR3aa: CASSPIGDLYGYTF; CDR3nt: TGTGCCAGCAGCCCGATTGGAGACCTCTATGGCTACACCTTC; j_gene: TRBJ1-2; v_gene: TRBV6-2/TRBV6-3; d_gene: NA; abundance: NA; len: 14
CDR3aa: CASTTGGELFF; CDR3nt: TGCGCCAGCACCACAGGGGGGGAGCTGTTTTTT; j_gene: TRBJ2-2; v_gene: TRBV5-1; d_gene: NA; abundance: NA; len: 11
CDR3aa: CASIGNDRRNTEAFF; CDR3nt: TGTGCCAGTATCGGTAATGACAGGCGGAACACTGAAGCTTTCTTT; j_gene: TRBJ1-1; v_gene: TRBV19; d_gene: NA; abundance: NA; len: 15
CDR3aa: CASSQLTEAFF; CDR3nt: TGTGCCAGCAGCCAACTGACAGAAGCTTTCTTT; j_gene: TRBJ1-1; v_gene: TRBV3-1/TRBV3-2; d_gene: NA; abundance: NA; len: 11
CDR3aa: CASSSDREDTEAFF; CDR3nt: TGTGCCAGCAGCTCTGACAGGGAGGACACTGAAGCTTTCTTT; j_gene: TRBJ1-1; v_gene: TRBV7-2; d_gene: TRBD1; abundance: NA; len: 14
CDR3aa: CASSPRGGASYNEQFF; CDR3nt: TGTGCCAGCTCACCTCGCGGGGGGGCCTCCTACAATGAGCAGTTCTTC; j_gene: TRBJ2-1; v_gene: TRBV18; d_gene: TRBD2; abundance: few; len: 16
CDR3aa: CASLEWQREFNEQFF; CDR3nt: TGTGCCAGCCTTGAGTGGCAGCGGGAGTTCAATGAGCAGTTCTTC; j_gene: TRBJ2-1; v_gene: TRBV30; d_gene: TRBD2; abundance: NA; len: 15
CDR3aa: CASSPSPPGQGRPDTQYF; CDR3nt: TGTGCCAGCAGCCCCTCACCCCCGGGACAGGGGAGACCAGATACGCAGTATTTT; j_gene: TRBJ2-3; v_gene: TRBV7-2; d_gene: TRBD1; abundance: NA; len: 18
CDR3aa: CASSYGISYEQYF; CDR3nt: TGTGCCAGCAGTTACGGCATTTCCTACGAGCAGTACTTC; j_gene: TRBJ2-7; v_gene: TRBV6-5; d_gene: NA; abundance: once; len: 13
CDR3aa: CASGGTPVADTQYF; CDR3nt: TGTGCCAGCGGAGGGACCCCGGTCGCAGATACGCAGTATTTT; j_gene: TRBJ2-3; v_gene: TRBV3-1/TRBV3-2; d_gene: NA; abundance: once; len: 14
CDR3aa: CASRPQGNSYNEQFF; CDR3nt: TGCGCCAGCCGCCCCCAGGGAAACTCCTACAATGAGCAGTTCTTC; j_gene: TRBJ2-1; v_gene: TRBV5-1; d_gene: NA; abundance: NA; len: 15
CDR3aa: CASSVTGRDTGELFF; CDR3nt: TGTGCCAGCAGTGTGACGGGAAGGGACACCGGGGAGCTGTTTTTT; j_gene: TRBJ2-2; v_gene: TRBV25-1; d_gene: NA; abundance: NA; len: 15
CDR3aa: CASSQGGSYEQYF; CDR3nt: TGTGCCAGCAGCCAGGGGGGATCCTACGAGCAGTACTTC; j_gene: TRBJ2-7; v_gene: TRBV4-2; d_gene: NA; abundance: NA; len: 13
CDR3aa: CASRIQGADTQYF; CDR3nt: TGTGCCAGCAGGATACAGGGGGCAGATACGCAGTATTTT; j_gene: TRBJ2-3; v_gene: TRBV27; d_gene: TRBD1; abundance: NA; len: 13
CDR3aa: CASSPSNRGFTGELFF; CDR3nt: TGTGCCAGCAGCCCATCGAACAGGGGTTTCACCGGGGAGCTGTTTTTT; j_gene: TRBJ2-2; v_gene: TRBV6-6; d_gene: TRBD1; abundance: once; len: 16
CDR3aa: CATSDPKTGNQPQHF; CDR3nt: TGTGCCACCAGTGACCCGAAGACAGGGAACCAGCCCCAGCATTTT; j_gene: TRBJ1-5; v_gene: TRBV24-1; d_gene: TRBD1; abundance: NA; len: 15
CDR3aa: CASRARVGTDTQYF; CDR3nt: TGTGCCAGCAGGGCCCGGGTCGGGACAGATACGCAGTATTTT; j_gene: TRBJ2-3; v_gene: TRBV11-2; d_gene: NA; abundance: NA; len: 14
CDR3aa: CASSEGLAGLNTGELFF; CDR3nt: TGTGCCAGCAGTGAGGGACTAGCGGGATTGAACACCGGGGAGCTGTTTTTT; j_gene: TRBJ2-2; v_gene: TRBV2; d_gene: TRBD2; abundance: NA; len: 17
CDR3aa: CASSGLPNTEAFF; CDR3nt: TGTGCCAGCAGTGGACTGCCGAACACTGAAGCTTTCTTT; j_gene: TRBJ1-1; v_gene: TRBV5-4; d_gene: NA; abundance: NA; len: 13
CDR3aa: CASSPHRGQGAEAFF; CDR3nt: TGTGCCAGCAGTCCTCACCGGGGACAGGGGGCTGAAGCTTTCTTT; j_gene: TRBJ1-1; v_gene: TRBV27; d_gene: TRBD1; abundance: NA; len: 15
CDR3aa: CASSQDPPLTNTGELFF; CDR3nt: TGCGCCAGCAGCCAAGATCCTCCACTTACGAACACCGGGGAGCTGTTTTTT; j_gene: TRBJ2-2; v_gene: TRBV4-3; d_gene: NA; abundance: NA; len: 17
CDR3aa: CASSLRRPRDSPLHF; CDR3nt: TGTGCCAGCAGCTTACGACGGCCGCGGGATTCACCCCTCCACTTT; j_gene: TRBJ1-6; v_gene: TRBV7-2; d_gene: NA; abundance: NA; len: 15
CDR3aa: CASSPGAGSSTDTQYF; CDR3nt: TGCGCCAGCAGCCCAGGGGCGGGTAGCAGCACAGATACGCAGTATTTT; j_gene: TRBJ2-3; v_gene: TRBV5-1; d_gene: NA; abundance: NA; len: 16
CDR3aa: CASSPPGQGPYEQYF; CDR3nt: TGTGCCAGCTCACCACCGGGACAGGGACCCTACGAGCAGTACTTC; j_gene: TRBJ2-7; v_gene: TRBV18; d_gene: TRBD1; abundance: NA; len: 15
CDR3aa: CASSLTTGQGANEQYF; CDR3nt: TGTGCCAGCAGCTTAACTACGGGACAGGGGGCCAACGAGCAGTACTTC; j_gene: TRBJ2-7; v_gene: TRBV7-3; d_gene: TRBD1; abundance: few; len: 16
CDR3aa: CASSWAPYGYTF; CDR3nt: TGTGCCAGCAGCTGGGCCCCTTATGGCTACACCTTC; j_gene: TRBJ1-2; v_gene: TRBV7-9; d_gene: NA; abundance: NA; len: 12
CDR3aa: CASQAGQGKETQYF; CDR3nt: TGTGCCAGCCAAGCCGGACAGGGGAAAGAGACCCAGTACTTC; j_gene: TRBJ2-5; v_gene: TRBV11-1; d_gene: TRBD1; abundance: NA; len: 14
CDR3aa: CASSADGTGFPGELFF; CDR3nt: TGTGCCAGCAGCGCCGATGGGACAGGGTTTCCCGGGGAGCTGTTTTTT; j_gene: TRBJ2-2; v_gene: TRBV9; d_gene: TRBD1; abundance: NA; len: 16
CDR3aa: CASSLSLGEQTYEQYF; CDR3nt: TGTGCCAGCAGTTTGAGTCTAGGAGAACAAACCTACGAGCAGTACTTC; j_gene: TRBJ2-7; v_gene: TRBV28; d_gene: NA; abundance: few; len: 16
CDR3aa: CASSIDRWPGGNSPLHF; CDR3nt: TGTGCCAGTAGTATAGATCGCTGGCCAGGGGGGAATTCACCCCTCCACTTT; j_gene: TRBJ1-6; v_gene: TRBV19; d_gene: TRBD1; abundance: few; len: 17
CDR3aa: CASSPSVDTIYF; CDR3nt: TGTGCCAGCAGCCCGTCGGTGGACACCATATATTTT; j_gene: TRBJ1-3; v_gene: TRBV7-9; d_gene: NA; abundance: NA; len: 12
CDR3aa: CASSSGQGAFQPQHF; CDR3nt: TGTGCCAGCTCATCCGGACAGGGGGCATTTCAGCCCCAGCATTTT; j_gene: TRBJ1-5; v_gene: TRBV18; d_gene: TRBD1; abundance: NA; len: 15